The present TCR beta chain was sequenced within a study of CD8 T cells in ankylosing spondylitis. The germline gives CDR1 SGHVS, CDR2 FNYEAQ. V was clipped by 4 bases and J by 6 bases; unmatched bases: 9. The CDR3 covers 15 residues. This clonotype has a count of ten or more. As yet, its antigen is unknown. Study-wide findings and caveats: Characteristic of ankylosing spondylitis blood, it appeared, was a TCR beta motif comprising about 8 highly homologous variants. Significantly higher representation of disease-linked clones was reported for matched ankylosing spondylitis synovial fluid.

Using its own MiXCR run on the 5' RACE reads, TCRdb lists one record per CDR3 protein. The data contain roughly 670,000 distinct CDR3 sequences, roughly 19% of them singletons. The clonotype comes from a male donor with ankylosing spondylitis. The V call is TRBV7-6, the J call TRBJ1-5; 7 bases line up with TRBD1. The specimen was blood, either unsorted or a sorted T cell fraction (not recorded which). In nucleotides, the CDR3 is TGTGCCAGCAGCTCTTCCTCAGGGGGAGGTCAGCCCCAGCATTTT. Its translation: CASSSSSGGGQPQHF.